The 16 T cell receptor beta chains presented below share a single source sample, sequenced in a study of T cells in women clearing cervical HPV infection. Using immunoSEQ multiplex PCR, the repertoire was profiled, and TCRdb retains in-frame clones only, with some absent. The sample data list roughly 40,000 clones. Sequencing was done on a sample of blood buffy coat. The source is a woman aged 18-69 years with a cervical HPV16 infection that either progressed to CIN3+ or cleared (not recorded which).

This clone is medium-sized (0.01 to 0.1%) by frequency. This chain's CDR3 is CASSPVEGGGQYF. CDR3 DNA, as far as it was read: TGTGCCAGCTCACCCGTTGAGGGAGGGGGT. The rearrangement uses TRBV18 and TRBJ2-4; D is perhaps TRBD2 (7 bases). Coverage ceases 3 residues before the CDR3 finishes, and the germline J gene fills in the end. Germline loops: CDR1 KGHSH, CDR2 LQKENI. The CDR3 is made up of 13 amino acids. Full variable domain (rest looked up from reference TRBV18 and TRBJ2-4): NAGVMQNPRHLVRRRGQEARLRCSPMKGHSHVYWYRQLPEEGLKFMVYLQKENIIDESGMPKERFSAEFPKEGPSILRIQQVVRGDSAAYFCASSPVEGGGQYFGAGTRLSVL.

Points on this clone: The CDR3 goes on 3 residues after the read ends, and that part is filled in from the germline J gene. The chain employs TRBV29-1 and TRBJ2-7; no clear D gene. This CDR3 comprises 14 residues. CDR1 and CDR2 (germline): SQVTM, ANQGSEA. V was clipped by 8 bases and J by 0 bases, with 17 bases between them. CDR3 bases read: TGCAGCCCCATACGCGACTCGAGCTCCTACGAG. Translation gives CSPIRDSSSYE. The whole CDR3 protein reads CSPIRDSSSYEQYF.

A word on this clone: The read terminates 3 residues ahead of where the CDR3 ends, so the germline J gene completes it. This sequence joins TRBV20-1 and TRBJ1-4, with 7 bases lining up with TRBD1. The CDR3 is 14 amino acids. The ends lost 7 bases at V and 5 bases at J; junction bases unmatched: 10. CDR1 is DFQATT, CDR2 SNEGSKA, per germline (reference sequence). CDR3 region: CSVRDSLLNEKLFF. CDR3 bases read: TGCAGTGTTAGGGACAGTCTCCTGAATGAAAAA.

A remark on this clone: The CDR3 goes on 3 residues after the read ends, and that part is filled in from the germline J gene. The chain carries TRBV7-2 and TRBJ2-4; maybe TRBD1 (5 bases). The CDR3 sequence is 14 residues long. Germline lookup yields CDR1 SGHTA and CDR2 FQGNSA. The sequenced CDR3 bases are TGTGCCAGCAGCCCAGGGCCCAGCAATCAGCCT. It is translated as CASSPGPSNQP. The complete CDR3 reads CASSPGPSNQPQYF.

Notes on this clone: Read sequence stops 3 residues before the CDR3 end, and the germline J gene provides the missing end. V is TRBV2 and J is TRBJ2-7, with 11 bases lining up with TRBD1. V lost 5 bases to trimming and J lost 5 bases; unmatched junction nucleotides: 8. Germline CDR1 is SNHLY and CDR2 is FYNNEI. The CDR3 is made up of 15 amino acids. Incomplete CDR3 DNA: TGTGCCAGCAGTTTTCGGACAGGGGGCTCTAACGAG. It is translated as CASSFRTGGSNE. The CDR3 as a whole reads CASSFRTGGSNEQYF. The entire variable domain, with the rest obtained from reference TRBV2 and TRBJ2-7, is as follows: EPEVTQTPSHQVTQMGQEVILRCVPISNHLYFYWYRQILGQKVEFLVSFYNNEISEKSEIFDDQFSVERPDGSNFTLKIRSTKLEDSAMYFCASSFRTGGSNEQYFGPGTRLTVT.

On this clone: The missing CDR3 end, 3 residues past where the read stops, is filled in from the germline J gene. This chain joins TRBV6-1 and TRBJ1-2; a possible D gene is TRBD1 (6 bases). Germline V gene lookup returns CDR1 MNHNS and CDR2 SASEGT. The CDR3 sequence is 16 residues long. V gave up 4 bases and J gave up 1 base, with 16 bases separating them. The CDR3 loop is CASSARVPGHNYGYTF. The covered CDR3 bases are TGTGCCAGCAGTGCCCGTGTACCGGGACATAACTATGGC.

As regards this clone: The read terminates 3 residues before the CDR3 end, so the remaining end is supplied by the germline J gene. The chain recombines TRBV20-1 with TRBJ1-2, with D possibly TRBD1 on 6 matching bases. The germline V gene encodes CDR1 DFQATT and CDR2 SNEGSKA (reference sequence). Trimming cost V 0 bases and J 2 bases, with 13 bases left between them. The CDR3 has 15 amino acids. CDR3 sequence: CSARDRTAANYGYTF. The covered CDR3 bases are TGCAGTGCTAGAGACCGGACAGCCGCAAACTATGGC.

On this clone itself: The sequence runs out 3 residues before the end of the CDR3; the remainder is reconstructed from the germline J gene. The J gene is TRBJ1-1, the V gene TRBV5-3; 8 bases match TRBD1. Being an ORF, TRBV5-3 has a function that is uncertain. CDR3 length: 15 amino acids. J gave up 0 bases and V 1 base, and 2 bases lay outside the gene matches. The CDR3: CARSLSTGVNTEAFF. The part of the CDR3 DNA that was read is TGTGCCAGAAGCTTGTCGACAGGGGTGAACACTGAA.

Comments on this clone: Read coverage stops 3 residues before the CDR3 terminus; the germline J gene supplies the remainder. This rearrangement joins TRBV18 to TRBJ2-5; 9 bases match TRBD1. CDR1 and CDR2 (germline): KGHSH, LQKENI. The CDR3 totals 18 residues. V was pared by 2 bases and J by 4 bases, with 14 bases of the junction left unmatched. CDR3 bases read: TGTGCCAGCTCACCAGGAGGAAACGGACAGGGGTTCGGAGAGACC. Protein product: CASSPGGNGQGFGET. The whole CDR3 region reads CASSPGGNGQGFGETQYF.

As regards this clone: The CDR3 goes on 3 residues after the read ends, and that part is filled in from the germline J gene. The chain combines TRBV20-1 with TRBJ1-6; 7 nucleotides align to TRBD1. The V gene's germline CDR1 is DFQATT and CDR2 SNEGSKA (reference sequence). J lost 8 bases, V lost 3 bases, and 4 bases had no gene match. The CDR3 length is 13 residues. The DNA read from the CDR3 is TGCAGTGCTAGTCCGGACAGGTATTCACCC. Its protein is CSASPDRYSP. The full CDR3 protein reads CSASPDRYSPLHF.

Of note for this clone: The sequence runs out 3 residues before the end of the CDR3; the remainder is reconstructed from the germline J gene. The rearrangement links TRBV7-9 to TRBJ2-7, with a tentative D call TRBD1 (5 bases). From germline, CDR1 is SEHNR and CDR2 FQNEAQ (reference sequence). Trimming shortened V by 4 bases and J by 6 bases, and 7 bases separated the two germline ends. The CDR3 spans 11 residues. CDR3 in amino acids: CASSWTSEQYF. The CDR3 DNA, read in part, is TGTGCCAGCAGCTGGACAAGCGAG. The full variable domain, with the rest looked up from reference TRBV7-9 and TRBJ2-7, is DTGVSQNPRHKITKRGQNVTFRCDPISEHNRLYWYRQTLGQGPEFLTYFQNEAQLEKSRLLSDRFSAERPKGSFSTLEIQRTEQGDSAMYLCASSWTSEQYFGPGTRLTVT.

As to this clone: The read ends 3 residues before the CDR3 terminus; that terminus is restored from the germline J gene. The genes are TRBV19 and TRBJ2-7; 11 bases are shared with TRBD2. Germline assignment: CDR1 LNHDA and CDR2 SQIVND (reference sequence). With 2 bases clipped from V and 6 bases from J, the junction kept 6 bases outside the gene matches. The CDR3 contains 15 residues. The CDR3 DNA, read in part, is TGTGCCAGTAGTATAACGTCCGGGACTAGCGGCGAG. It translates to CASSITSGTSGE. The full CDR3 is CASSITSGTSGEQYF.

With regard to this clone: The read falls 3 residues short of the CDR3 end, and the missing part is taken from the germline J gene. The chain has TRBV18 and TRBJ1-1; D remains unclear. This CDR3 has 13 residues. Between the trimmed V and J ends, which lost 7 bases and 0 bases, there was a span of 9 bases. The V gene's germline CDR1 is KGHSH and CDR2 LQKENI. Partial CDR3 DNA: TGTGCCAGCTTAGACAACATGAACACTGAA. It codes for CASLDNMNTE. The full CDR3 sequence reads CASLDNMNTEAFF.

Concerning this clone itself: The missing CDR3 end, 3 residues past where the read stops, is filled in from the germline J gene. This chain links TRBV5-1 with TRBJ2-3, with 11 bases that match TRBD2. J was trimmed by 2 bases and V by 4 bases; bases with no gene match: 3. CDR3 length equals 15 residues. Germline V gives CDR1 SGHRS, CDR2 YFSETQ. CDR3 loop: CASSASGGLTDTQYF. The sequenced part of the CDR3 DNA is TGCGCCAGCAGCGCTAGCGGGGGGCTCACAGATACG.

Points on this clone: The CDR3 end lies 3 residues beyond the end of the read and is filled in from the germline J gene. J is TRBJ1-4 and V is TRBV6-2 or TRBV6-3; perhaps TRBD1 as D (6 bases). V was clipped by 0 bases and J by 10 bases, with 12 bases between them. Germline lookup yields CDR1 MNHEY and CDR2 SVGEGT. The CDR3 spans 14 residues. CDR3 amino acids: CASSYSGASLKLFF. The CDR3 DNA, read in part, is TGTGCCAGCAGTTACTCGGGGGCCAGCTTAAAA.

Remarks on this clone: The CDR3 end is not reached by the read, which stops 3 residues before it; the germline J gene fills it in. The V call is TRBV7-3, the J call TRBJ2-2, with 7 nucleotides matching TRBD1. The germline V gene encodes CDR1 SGHTA and CDR2 FQGTGA. The V gene end was trimmed by 5 bases and the J gene end by 1 base; junction bases not matched to a gene: 7. The CDR3 totals 16 residues. The CDR3 region is CASSDWGQLNTGELFF. The DNA read from the CDR3 is TGTGCCAGCAGCGATTGGGGACAGTTGAACACCGGGGAG.